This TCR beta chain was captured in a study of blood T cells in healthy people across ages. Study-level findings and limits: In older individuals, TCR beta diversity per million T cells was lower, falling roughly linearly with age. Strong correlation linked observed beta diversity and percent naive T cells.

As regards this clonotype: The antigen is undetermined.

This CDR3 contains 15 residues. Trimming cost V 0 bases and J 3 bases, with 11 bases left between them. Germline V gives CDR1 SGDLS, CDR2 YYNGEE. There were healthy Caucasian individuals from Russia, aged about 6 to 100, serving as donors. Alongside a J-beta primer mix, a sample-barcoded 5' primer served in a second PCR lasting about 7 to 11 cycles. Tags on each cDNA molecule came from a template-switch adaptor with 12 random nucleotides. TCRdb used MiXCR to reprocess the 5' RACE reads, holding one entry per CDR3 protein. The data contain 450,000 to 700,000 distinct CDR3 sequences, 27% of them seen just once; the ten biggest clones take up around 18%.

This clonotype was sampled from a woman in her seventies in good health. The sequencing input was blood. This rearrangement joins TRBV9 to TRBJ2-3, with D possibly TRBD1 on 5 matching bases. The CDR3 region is CASSVVWQGTDTQYF. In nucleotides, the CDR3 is TGTGCCAGCAGCGTAGTATGGCAGGGAACAGATACGCAGTATTTT.